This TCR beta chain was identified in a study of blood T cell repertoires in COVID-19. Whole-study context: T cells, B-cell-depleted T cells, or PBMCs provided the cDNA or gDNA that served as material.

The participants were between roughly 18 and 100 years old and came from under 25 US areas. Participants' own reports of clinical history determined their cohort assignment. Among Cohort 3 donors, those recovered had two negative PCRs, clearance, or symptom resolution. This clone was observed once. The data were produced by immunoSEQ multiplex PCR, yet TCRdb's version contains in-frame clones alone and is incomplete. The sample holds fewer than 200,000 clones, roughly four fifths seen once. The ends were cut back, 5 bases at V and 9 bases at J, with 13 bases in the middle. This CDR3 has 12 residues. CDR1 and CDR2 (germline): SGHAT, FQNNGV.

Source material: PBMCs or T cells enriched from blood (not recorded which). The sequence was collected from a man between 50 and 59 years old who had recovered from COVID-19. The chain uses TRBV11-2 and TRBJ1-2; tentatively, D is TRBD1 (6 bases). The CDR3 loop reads CASSADRFSYTF. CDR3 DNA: TGTGCCAGCAGCGCTGACAGGTTTAGCTACACCTTC.